The 27 T cell receptor beta chains below all came from one sample that was sequenced in a study of T-cell reconstitution after alpha-beta-depleted transplantation in children. This sample's TCRbeta library carried unique molecular identifier barcodes. TCRdb reanalysed the PCR reads using MiXCR and keeps one entry per CDR3 protein. Of roughly 590,000 distinct CDR3 sequences listed, approximately 15% are singletons. The input for sequencing was PBMCs from the stem cell graft donor, taken from the stem cell graft. All receptors derive from a human donor who donated a stem cell graft to a child with acute myeloid leukemia.

This clonotype was seen at least ten times. V and J are TRBV7-2 and TRBJ2-7; TRBD2 agrees at 7 bases. CDR1 and CDR2 from the germline V gene are SGHTA and FQGNSA. The length of the CDR3 is 14 residues. The V segment lost 1 base and the J segment 2 bases; nucleotides outside the gene matches: 2. The CDR3 bases are TGTGCCAGCAGCTTAGGACTAGCTCCCTACGAGCAGTACGTC. This sequence encodes CASSLGLAPYEQYV.

This clonotype was observed many times. The chain links TRBV20-1 to TRBJ1-5; a possible D gene is TRBD1 (5 bases). Per germline, CDR1 DFQATT and CDR2 SNEGSKA (reference sequence). V lost 3 bases to trimming and J lost 0 bases, with 12 bases between them. This CDR3 has 15 residues. In DNA form, the CDR3 reads TGCAGTGCTAGTCTTGGGCAGGGTAGCAATCAGCCCCAGCATTTT. Its protein product is CSASLGQGSNQPQHF.

This clonotype showed up just a few times. This chain joins TRBV7-9 and TRBJ2-1, with D maybe TRBD1 (6 bases). The V end was cut by 7 bases, the J end by 0 bases, with 10 bases between. This CDR3 contains 14 residues. Germline CDR1 and CDR2: SEHNR and FQNEAQ (reference sequence). The CDR3 reads CASKGVSSYNEQFF. The CDR3 DNA follows: TGTGCCAGCAAGGGGGTTAGCTCCTACAATGAGCAGTTCTTC.

The rearrangement uses TRBV7-8 and TRBJ2-7, with D maybe TRBD2 (6 bases). The germline V gene encodes CDR1 SGHVS and CDR2 FQNEAQ. The V end was cut by 4 bases, the J end by 0 bases, with 10 bases between. This CDR3 spans 14 amino acids. The CDR3 is CASSSGLFSYEQYV. The CDR3 region has the DNA TGTGCCAGCAGCTCGGGACTCTTCTCCTACGAGCAGTACGTC.

The chain links TRBV7-6 to TRBJ2-3; the match to TRBD1 covers 11 bases. Germline V CDR1 and CDR2: SGHVS, FNYEAQ. CDR3 size: 18 residues. Germline trimming cut 0 bases from V and 0 bases from J; bases unmatched to any gene: 5. The CDR3 spells CASSLAPGQGASTDTQYF. The CDR3 bases are TGTGCCAGCAGCTTAGCCCCAGGACAGGGGGCAAGCACAGATACGCAGTATTTT. The complete variable domain, with remaining parts taken from reference TRBV7-6 and TRBJ2-3, reads GAGVSQSPRYKVTKRGQDVALRCDPISGHVSLYWYRQALGQGPEFLTYFNYEAQQDKSGLPNDRFSAERPEGSISTLTIQRTEQRDSAMYRCASSLAPGQGASTDTQYFGPGTRLTVL.

This clonotype appeared many times. The chain joins TRBV20-1 to TRBJ2-2; D possibly corresponds to TRBD2 (6 bases). V lost 6 bases to trimming and J lost 4 bases, with 9 bases between them. Germline V CDR1 and CDR2: DFQATT, SNEGSKA (reference sequence). The length of the CDR3 is 12 residues. This CDR3 reads CSAKAGTGELFF. The DNA for the CDR3 is TGCAGTGCCAAAGCGGGCACCGGGGAGCTGTTTTTT.

CDR3 amino acids: CASSLQGLGYTEAFF. CDR3 nucleotides: TGCGCCAGCAGCTTGCAGGGACTGGGGTACACTGAAGCTTTCTTT. The V call is TRBV5-1, the J call TRBJ1-1; possible D gene TRBD1, 5 bases. CDR3 length equals 15 residues. Germline CDR1 and CDR2: SGHRS and YFSETQ. V was pared by 1 base and J by 3 bases, with 13 bases between.

J is TRBJ1-3 and V is TRBV12-3 or TRBV12-4, with D hard to call. The CDR3 loop spans 14 amino acids. The V gene lost 3 bases and the J gene lost 2 bases, with 8 bases spanning the gap. The CDR3 nucleotides read TGTGCCAGCAGTTTCTGGAGAACTGGAAACACCATATATTTT. Encoded protein: CASSFWRTGNTIYF.

The CDR3 here is CSARRGGTRFNEQFF. CDR3 DNA sequence: TGCAGTGCTAGAAGAGGGGGGACTAGGTTCAATGAGCAGTTCTTC. V and J are TRBV20-1 and TRBJ2-1; 8 nucleotides match TRBD2. Germline CDR1 DFQATT, CDR2 SNEGSKA (reference sequence). V shed 2 bases, J shed 6 bases, and the junction held 9 bases outside the gene matches. This CDR3 spans 15 amino acids.

At least ten counts were recorded for this clonotype. The chain has TRBV19 and TRBJ2-3; no clear D. The CDR3 is 11 amino acids. Trimming removed 7 bases from V and 4 bases from J, with 6 bases in between. Germline values: CDR1 LNHDA, CDR2 SQIVND (reference sequence). The CDR3 loop reads CASTGSDTQYF. The CDR3 nucleotides are TGTGCCAGTACCGGGTCAGATACGCAGTATTTT.

This chain links TRBV20-1 with TRBJ1-2, with D uncertain. The germline V gene encodes CDR1 DFQATT and CDR2 SNEGSKA (reference sequence). V dropped 6 bases and J dropped 8 bases, with 16 bases sitting between them. The CDR3 length is 12 residues. The CDR3 is CSAPRGPEGYTF. CDR3 DNA: TGCAGTGCACCTAGAGGGCCGGAGGGCTACACCTTC.

This clonotype was counted at least ten times. A read error may account for a junction end that differs from germline. This chain joins TRBV5-1 and TRBJ2-1; D not certain. CDR1 and CDR2 from the germline V gene are SGHRS and YFSETQ. This CDR3 is built from 13 residues. For the CDR3, the DNA is TGTGCCAGCAGCTTAAACAGTTACAATGAGCAGTTCTTC. Protein: CASSLNSYNEQFF.

The table lists this clonotype with many counts. This sequence joins TRBV5-1 and TRBJ1-1; TRBD1 matches at 9 bases. The trim removed 3 bases at V and 0 bases at J, leaving 9 bases unmatched. The CDR3 sequence is 17 residues long. In germline, CDR1 is SGHRS, CDR2 YFSETQ. CDR3 residues: CASSSGTGRGMNTEAFF. For the CDR3, the DNA is TGCGCCAGCAGCTCCGGGACAGGGAGGGGGATGAACACTGAAGCTTTCTTT.

This clonotype was recorded a few times. The chain has TRBV6-2 or TRBV6-3 and TRBJ2-2; perhaps TRBD2 as D (6 bases). V lost 4 bases and J lost 0, with 24 bases in between. The CDR3 is 20 amino acids. Germline lookup yields CDR1 MNHEY and CDR2 SVGEGT. Here the CDR3 reads CASSLIPGVDEIPNTGELFF. The CDR3 DNA sequence: TGTGCCAGCAGTTTGATCCCGGGGGTGGATGAGATCCCGAACACCGGGGAGCTGTTTTTT.

This clonotype appeared many times. The V gene is TRBV5-1, the J gene TRBJ2-3; D is unclear. CDR3 size: 14 residues. The V end lost 6 bases, the J end lost 0 bases, and 11 bases lay between the germline ends. The germline gives CDR1 SGHRS, CDR2 YFSETQ. CDR3: CASTRQISTDTQYF. The CDR3 coding sequence is TGCGCCAGCACCCGACAAATTAGCACAGATACGCAGTATTTT.

This clonotype was detected a few times. The V gene is TRBV7-9, the J gene TRBJ2-3; 7 bases match TRBD2. V lost 5 bases and J lost 6; bases outside the gene matches: 14. Germline CDR1 is SEHNR and CDR2 is FQNEAQ (reference sequence). This CDR3 is 16 amino acids long. CDR3 region: CASSPRERGIPDTQYF. As DNA, the CDR3 is TGTGCCAGCAGCCCTCGGGAGCGGGGTATCCCGGATACGCAGTATTTT.

This clonotype has at least ten counts. The chain has TRBV15 and TRBJ2-3; D tentatively fits TRBD1 or TRBD2 (6 bases each). V lost 3 bases, J lost 2 bases, and 12 bases lay in between. The CDR3 has 15 amino acids. From germline, CDR1 is LNHNV and CDR2 YYDKDF (reference sequence). The CDR3 DNA is TGTGCCACCAGCAGCTACAGGGACTCCACAGATACGCAGTATTTT. Protein product: CATSSYRDSTDTQYF.

This clonotype was detected only a few times. The chain links TRBV10-1 to TRBJ2-4; 7 bases agree with TRBD2. Germline lookup yields CDR1 WNHNN and CDR2 SYGVQD (reference sequence). With 3 bases clipped from V and 3 bases from J, the junction kept 8 bases outside the gene matches. CDR3 length: 16 amino acids. As DNA, the CDR3 is TGCGCCAGCAGTGAAGGAACTCCGGGGGGCAAAAACATTCAGTACTTC. This codes for CASSEGTPGGKNIQYF.

This clonotype was observed at least ten times. This chain links TRBV12-3 or TRBV12-4 with TRBJ1-2; D is uncertain. CDR3 length: 12 residues. The V end was cut by 7 bases, the J end by 6 bases, with 12 bases between. The CDR3 DNA reads as TGTGCCAGCAAAGAGGGCCTTGATGGCTACACCTTC. This encodes CASKEGLDGYTF.

The genes are TRBV18 and TRBJ2-1; no definite D call. Germline V lookup: CDR1 KGHSH, CDR2 LQKENI. This CDR3 contains 13 residues. Trimming removed 6 bases from V and 10 bases from J, with 16 bases in between. The CDR3 reads CASSPGPENEQFF. The DNA for the CDR3 is TGTGCCAGCTCCCCTGGTCCCGAGAACGAGCAGTTCTTC.

The chain uses TRBV27 and TRBJ1-1, with D possibly being TRBD1 (5 bases). Germline V gene data show CDR1 as MNHEY and CDR2 as SMNVEV (reference sequence). Trimming removed 3 bases at V and 7 bases at J, with 15 bases between. There are 14 residues in the CDR3. The CDR3: CASSLKESGNEAFF. The DNA of the CDR3 is TGTGCCAGCAGTTTGAAAGAGTCAGGGAATGAAGCTTTCTTT.

This clonotype was detected only a few times. The chain combines TRBV29-1 with TRBJ2-1, with D maybe TRBD2 (6 bases). Trimming took 3 bases from V and 1 from J, leaving 28 bases between them. Germline V gene lookup returns CDR1 SQVTM and CDR2 ANQGSEA. The CDR3 sequence is 20 residues long. CDR3 DNA sequence: TGCAGCGTTGAGGGGGTTCCGGGAGCCCCTTCTTTTTTATCCTACAATGAGCAGTTCTTC. It is translated as CSVEGVPGAPSFLSYNEQFF.

V gene TRBV24-1 combines with J gene TRBJ2-1, with D perhaps matching TRBD2 (6 bases). This CDR3 is 15 amino acids long. CDR1 is KGHDR, CDR2 SFDVKD, per germline. V lost 5 bases, J lost 3 bases, and 13 bases lay in between. CDR3 amino acids: CATSGGDLYYNEQFF. The CDR3 nucleotides are TGTGCCACCAGTGGCGGGGACTTGTACTACAATGAGCAGTTCTTC.

The chain carries TRBV20-1 and TRBJ2-1; TRBD2 matches at 7 bases. The germline V gene encodes CDR1 DFQATT and CDR2 SNEGSKA (reference sequence). Unmatched junction bases numbered 9, after V lost 0 bases and J lost 4 bases. This CDR3 contains 16 residues. The chain's CDR3 is CSARDRGASGYNEQFF. Written as DNA, the CDR3 is TGCAGTGCTAGAGATCGAGGGGCTAGCGGATACAATGAGCAGTTCTTC.

The table lists this clonotype with many counts. The chain combines TRBV29-1 with TRBJ2-5, with no clear D. Looked up from germline, CDR1 is SQVTM and CDR2 is ANQGSEA. Trimming took off 7 bases at V and 1 base at J, with 7 bases between the two ends. This CDR3 comprises 11 residues. Written as DNA, the CDR3 is TGCAGCGGTTGGATCCAAGAGACCCAGTACTTC. Translated: CSGWIQETQYF.

This clonotype appeared many times. The chain links TRBV4-2 to TRBJ2-3; no reliable D call. Trimming took off 0 bases at V and 2 bases at J, with 9 bases between the two ends. CDR3 length: 15 residues. Per the germline V gene, CDR1 is LGHNA and CDR2 is YNFKEQ. This CDR3 is CASSQDLGFTDTQYF. The CDR3 nucleotides read TGTGCCAGCAGCCAAGATCTAGGCTTCACAGATACGCAGTATTTT.

The table lists this clonotype with a few counts. The V call is TRBV15, the J call TRBJ1-4; D is unresolved. V gave up 3 bases and J gave up 8 bases, with 19 bases separating them. This CDR3 contains 16 residues. The V gene's germline CDR1 is LNHNV and CDR2 YYDKDF (reference sequence). In DNA, the CDR3 is TGTGCCACCAGCAGTTCTAATCGGCGGCCCAGGGAAAAACTGTTTTTT. Translation: CATSSSNRRPREKLFF.